This T cell receptor beta chain stems from a study of tumor-infiltrating lymphocytes in primary liver carcinoma. Across the study: Productive TCRbeta reads per sample were roughly 3.5 to 7.13 million, not differing by tissue.

Starting from roughly 0.5 ug of total RNA, TCR beta cDNA was produced with a primer in the constant region. Slightly modified ARM-PCR served as the procedure for the TCR beta libraries. These libraries came from three rounds of nested multiplex PCR. For roughly 10 cycles apiece, the opening two PCR rounds ran with TRBV1-TRBV30 forward primers and a C-beta reverse primer. TCRdb itself ran the multiplex PCR reads through MiXCR, one entry per CDR3 protein. The sample includes about 210,000 distinct CDR3 sequences, about 82% of them seen just once. This clonotype has a count of ten or more. Its specificity is not known. Both RNA and DNA were isolated together from about 19-30 mg of bulk tissue that had not been sorted. Every tumor specimen contained over 80% viable tumor cells. General observations from the study: Just around 8-24% of top clones spanned all five tumor regions.

Germline assignment: CDR1 SQVTM and CDR2 ANQGSEA. V lost 7 bases and J 0 bases, leaving 12 bases between the germline ends. The length of the CDR3 is 13 residues. Sequenced input: tumor tissue from primary liver carcinoma. The source is a man aged 40-49 years with primary liver carcinoma and hepatitis B virus infection. The chain joins TRBV29-1 to TRBJ1-1, with a weak D call TRBD1 (5 bases). The CDR3 DNA is TGCAGCGGGGGAGACAGCCTGAACACTGAAGCTTTCTTT. Translated, it gives CSGGDSLNTEAFF.